The subject of this entry is one T cell receptor (beta chain). This sample is part of a study of blood T cell repertoires in COVID-19. Sequencing was performed with immunoSEQ multiplex PCR; in TCRdb, only in-frame clones are kept and a portion is missing. The data contain more than 400,000 clones, 80% to 90% of them seen just once; the ten biggest clones take up approximately 2.9%. The CDR3 sequence is 12 residues long. Germline lookup yields CDR1 SGDLS and CDR2 YYNGEE. V shed 2 bases, J shed 7 bases, and the junction held 2 bases outside the gene matches. The chain is built from TRBV9 and TRBJ1-2, with 7 nucleotides matching TRBD1. Sequenced material: peripheral blood. The clonotype originates from a human donor in a cohort sampled during active COVID-19. Written as DNA, the CDR3 is TGTGCCAGCAGCGTCAGGGGGAGTGGCTACACCTTC. This gives the protein CASSVRGSGYTF.